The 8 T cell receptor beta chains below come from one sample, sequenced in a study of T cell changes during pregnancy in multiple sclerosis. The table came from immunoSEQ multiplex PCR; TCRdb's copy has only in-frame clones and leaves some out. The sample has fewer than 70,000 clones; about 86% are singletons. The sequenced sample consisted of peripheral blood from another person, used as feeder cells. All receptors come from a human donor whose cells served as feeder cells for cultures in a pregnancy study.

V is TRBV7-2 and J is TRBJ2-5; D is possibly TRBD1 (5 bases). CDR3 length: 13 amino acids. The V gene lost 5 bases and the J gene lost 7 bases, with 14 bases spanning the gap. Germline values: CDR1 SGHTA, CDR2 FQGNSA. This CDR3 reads CASSILITGTQYF. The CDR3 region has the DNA TGTGCCAGCAGCATACTTATAACAGGGACCCAGTACTTC.

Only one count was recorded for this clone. For the CDR3, the DNA is TGTGCCAGCAGCCAAGTAGGGACTTACAATGAGCAGTTCTTC. Its protein is CASSQVGTYNEQFF. This chain uses TRBV4-2 with TRBJ2-1; the D gene is possibly TRBD2 (6 bases). V was trimmed by 1 base and J by 4 bases, leaving 8 bases between them. This CDR3 has 14 residues. Germline V gives CDR1 LGHNA, CDR2 YNFKEQ.

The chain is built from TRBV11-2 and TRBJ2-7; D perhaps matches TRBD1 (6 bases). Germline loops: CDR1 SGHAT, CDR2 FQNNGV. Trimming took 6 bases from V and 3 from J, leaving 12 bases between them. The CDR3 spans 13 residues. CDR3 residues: CASSRDNRYEQYF. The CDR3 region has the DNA TGTGCCAGCAGTAGGGACAACCGCTACGAGCAGTACTTC.

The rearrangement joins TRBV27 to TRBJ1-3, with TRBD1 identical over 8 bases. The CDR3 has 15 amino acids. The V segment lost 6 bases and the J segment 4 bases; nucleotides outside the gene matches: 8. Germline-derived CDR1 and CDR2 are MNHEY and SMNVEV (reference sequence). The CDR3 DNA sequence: TGTGCCAGCAGGGCGGACAGGGAGTTCGGAAACACCATATATTTT. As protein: CASRADREFGNTIYF.

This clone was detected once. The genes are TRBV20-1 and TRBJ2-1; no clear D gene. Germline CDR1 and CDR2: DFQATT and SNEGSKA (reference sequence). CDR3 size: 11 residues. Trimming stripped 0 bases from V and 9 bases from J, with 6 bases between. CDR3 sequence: CSARDLGEQFF. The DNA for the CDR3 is TGCAGTGCTAGAGATCTGGGTGAGCAGTTCTTC.

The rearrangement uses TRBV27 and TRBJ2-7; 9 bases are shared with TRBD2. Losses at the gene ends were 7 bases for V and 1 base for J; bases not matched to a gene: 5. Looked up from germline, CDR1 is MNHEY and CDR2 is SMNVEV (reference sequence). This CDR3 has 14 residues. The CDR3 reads CASKTSGNSYEQYF. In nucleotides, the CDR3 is TGTGCCAGCAAGACTAGCGGAAATTCCTACGAGCAGTACTTC.

The CDR3: CASSEIPGQGAHEQYF. The CDR3 DNA follows: TGTGCCAGCAGTGAGATCCCGGGACAGGGGGCCCACGAGCAGTACTTC. This chain connects TRBV6-1 to TRBJ2-7; 12 nucleotides match TRBD1. This CDR3 contains 16 residues. Germline V gene sequence: CDR1 MNHNS, CDR2 SASEGT. Losses at the gene ends were 3 bases for V and 5 bases for J; bases not matched to a gene: 8.

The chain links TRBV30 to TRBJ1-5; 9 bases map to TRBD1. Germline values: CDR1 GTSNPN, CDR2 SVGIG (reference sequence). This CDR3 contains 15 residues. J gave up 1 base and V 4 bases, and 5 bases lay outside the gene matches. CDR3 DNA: TGTGCCTGGAATTCCGGACAGGGGAGCAATCAGCCCCAGCATTTT. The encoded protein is CAWNSGQGSNQPQHF.